Below are 2 T cell receptor beta chains sequenced from a single sample in a study of OX40 agonist ivuxolimab in advanced cancers. Some clones are missing from TCRdb's copy, which holds only in-frame ones; the method was immunoSEQ multiplex PCR. This table holds under 100,000 clones, approximately 91% found once. The starting material was CD4+ or CD8+ T cells sorted from blood, obtained in a trial of the OX40 agonist ivuxolimab. The receptors were gathered from an adult with an advanced solid tumor such as melanoma, head and neck, liver or kidney cancer.

The chain employs TRBV7-6 and TRBJ1-4; a weak D match, TRBD1 (5 bases). Germline CDR1 is SGHVS and CDR2 is FNYEAQ. With 1 base removed from V and 0 bases from J, the gap between germline ends came to 12 bases. The CDR3 is 17 residues long. The CDR3 DNA sequence: TGTGCCAGCAGCTTAGGTGGACAATTTGCAACTAATGAAAAACTGTTTTTT. It yields the protein CASSLGGQFATNEKLFF.

V gene TRBV2 combines with J gene TRBJ2-7; 7 nucleotides line up with TRBD1. Germline V gene lookup returns CDR1 SNHLY and CDR2 FYNNEI. There are 14 residues in the CDR3. J was trimmed by 0 bases and V by 6 bases; bases with no gene match: 5. CDR3: CASRGGTASYEQYF. The DNA of the CDR3 is TGTGCCAGCAGGGGTGGGACAGCCTCCTACGAGCAGTACTTC. The full variable domain, completed using reference TRBV2 and TRBJ2-7, is EPEVTQTPSHQVTQMGQEVILRCVPISNHLYFYWYRQILGQKVEFLVSFYNNEISEKSEIFDDQFSVERPDGSNFTLKIRSTKLEDSAMYFCASRGGTASYEQYFGPGTRLTVT.